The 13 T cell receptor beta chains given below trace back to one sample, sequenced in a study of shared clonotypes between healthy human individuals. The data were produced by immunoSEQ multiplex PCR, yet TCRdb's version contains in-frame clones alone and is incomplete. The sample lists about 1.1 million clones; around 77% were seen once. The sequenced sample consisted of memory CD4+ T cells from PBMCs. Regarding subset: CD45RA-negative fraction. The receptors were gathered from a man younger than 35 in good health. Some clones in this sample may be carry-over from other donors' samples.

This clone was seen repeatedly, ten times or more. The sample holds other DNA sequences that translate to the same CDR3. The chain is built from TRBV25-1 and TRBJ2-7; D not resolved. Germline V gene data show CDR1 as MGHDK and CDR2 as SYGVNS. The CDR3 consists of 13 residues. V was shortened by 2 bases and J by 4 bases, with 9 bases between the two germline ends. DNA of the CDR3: TGTGCCAGCAGTGAACCCCCCCTATACGAGCAGTACTTC. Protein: CASSEPPLYEQYF.

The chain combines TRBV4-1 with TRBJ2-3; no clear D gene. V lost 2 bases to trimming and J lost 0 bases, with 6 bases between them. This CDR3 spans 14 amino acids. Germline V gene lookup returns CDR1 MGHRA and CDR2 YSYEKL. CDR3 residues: CASSQSDSTDTQYF. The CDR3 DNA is TGCGCCAGCAGCCAATCCGACAGCACAGATACGCAGTATTTT.

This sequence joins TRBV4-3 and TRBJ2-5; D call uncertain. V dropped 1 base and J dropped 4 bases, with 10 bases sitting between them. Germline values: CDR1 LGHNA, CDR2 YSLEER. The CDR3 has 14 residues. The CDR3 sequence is CASSQGVNGETQYF. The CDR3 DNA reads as TGCGCCAGCAGCCAAGGGGTAAACGGAGAGACCCAGTACTTC.

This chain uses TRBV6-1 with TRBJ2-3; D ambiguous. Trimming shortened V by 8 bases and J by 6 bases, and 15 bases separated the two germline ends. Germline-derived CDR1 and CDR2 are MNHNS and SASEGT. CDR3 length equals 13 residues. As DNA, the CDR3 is TGTGCCAGCCGGACCAGGATTGGGGATACGCAGTATTTT. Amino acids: CASRTRIGDTQYF.

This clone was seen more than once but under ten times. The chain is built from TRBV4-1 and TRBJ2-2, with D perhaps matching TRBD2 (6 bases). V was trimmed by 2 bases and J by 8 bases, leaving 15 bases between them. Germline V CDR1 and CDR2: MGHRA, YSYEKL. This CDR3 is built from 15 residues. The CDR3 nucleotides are TGCGCCAGCAGCCAACCCCTGGGACTTGCAGGGGAGCTGTTTTTT. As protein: CASSQPLGLAGELFF.

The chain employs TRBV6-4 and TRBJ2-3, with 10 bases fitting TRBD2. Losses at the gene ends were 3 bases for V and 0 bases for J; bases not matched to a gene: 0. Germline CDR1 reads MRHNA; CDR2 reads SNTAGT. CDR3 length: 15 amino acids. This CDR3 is CASSELAGSTDTQYF. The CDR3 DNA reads TGTGCCAGCAGTGAACTAGCGGGAAGCACAGATACGCAGTATTTT.

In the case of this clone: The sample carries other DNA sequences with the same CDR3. The CDR3 protein is CASRGPSNQPQHF. The CDR3 coding sequence is TGTGCCAGCAGGGGCCCTAGCAATCAGCCCCAGCATTTT. The chain links TRBV25-1 to TRBJ1-5; D call uncertain. Germline V gene data show CDR1 as MGHDK and CDR2 as SYGVNS. Trimming pared 6 bases from V and 0 bases from J, leaving 6 bases between. This CDR3 contains 13 residues.

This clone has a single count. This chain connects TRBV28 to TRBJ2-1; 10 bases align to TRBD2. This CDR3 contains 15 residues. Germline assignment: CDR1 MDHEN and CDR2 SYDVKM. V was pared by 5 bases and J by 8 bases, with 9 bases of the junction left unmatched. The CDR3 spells CASSPPSGRGHEQFF. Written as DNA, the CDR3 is TGTGCCAGCAGTCCCCCTAGCGGGAGAGGGCATGAGCAGTTCTTC.

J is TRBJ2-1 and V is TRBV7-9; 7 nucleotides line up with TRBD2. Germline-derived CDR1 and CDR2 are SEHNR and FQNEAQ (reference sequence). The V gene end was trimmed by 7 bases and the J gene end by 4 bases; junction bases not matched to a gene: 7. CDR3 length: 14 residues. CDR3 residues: CASTRASGYNEQFF. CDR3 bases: TGTGCCAGCACCCGGGCTAGCGGTTACAATGAGCAGTTCTTC.

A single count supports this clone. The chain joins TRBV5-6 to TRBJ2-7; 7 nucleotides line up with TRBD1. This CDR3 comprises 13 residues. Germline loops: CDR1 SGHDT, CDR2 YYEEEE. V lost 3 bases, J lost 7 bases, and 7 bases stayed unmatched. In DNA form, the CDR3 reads TGTGCCAGCAGCTCTACAGGGGTGCGGGAGCAGTACTTC. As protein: CASSSTGVREQYF.

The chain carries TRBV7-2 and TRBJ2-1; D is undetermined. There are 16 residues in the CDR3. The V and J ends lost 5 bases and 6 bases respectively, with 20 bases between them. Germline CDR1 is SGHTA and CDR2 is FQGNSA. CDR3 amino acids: CASSTVVGPSVNEQFF. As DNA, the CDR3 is TGTGCCAGCAGCACCGTCGTCGGGCCCTCCGTCAATGAGCAGTTCTTC. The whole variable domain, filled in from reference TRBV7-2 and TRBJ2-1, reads GAGVSQSPSNKVTEKGKDVELRCDPISGHTALYWYRQSLGQGLEFLIYFQGNSAPDKSGLPSDRFSAERTGGSVSTLTIQRTQQEDSAVYLCASSTVVGPSVNEQFFGPGTRLTVL.

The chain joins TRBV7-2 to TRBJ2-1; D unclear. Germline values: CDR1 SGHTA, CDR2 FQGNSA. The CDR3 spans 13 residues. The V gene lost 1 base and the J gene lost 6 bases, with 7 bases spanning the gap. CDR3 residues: CASSLVPGNEQFF. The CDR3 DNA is TGTGCCAGCAGCTTAGTCCCGGGCAATGAGCAGTTCTTC.

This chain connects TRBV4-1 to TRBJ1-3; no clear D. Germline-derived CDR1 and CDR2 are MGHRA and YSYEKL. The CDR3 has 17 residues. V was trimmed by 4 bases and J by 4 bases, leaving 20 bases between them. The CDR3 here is CASSPSEGGGFGNTIYF. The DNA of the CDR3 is TGCGCCAGCAGCCCCTCCGAGGGCGGTGGGTTCGGAAACACCATATATTTT.